These T cell receptor beta chains were read from a single sample in a study of cytomegalovirus exposure and HLA in healthy donors. Method: immunoSEQ multiplex PCR; TCRdb's copy keeps in-frame clones and lacks some. The table lists 250,000 to 300,000 clones, about 90% of them singletons. Sequenced material: PBMCs. Receptors originate from a girl aged 2 to 9 in good health and CMV-seronegative. CDR3s leave out the opening cysteine and the closing phenylalanine or tryptophan. The order of the fields is J gene, D gene, V gene, CDR3 protein. A D gene is named only where the DNA matches it firmly.

TRBJ2-7,TRBD1,TRBV12-5,ASVGTGGEWG
TRBJ1-1,TRBD1,TRBV19,ASSYQGATDTEAF
TRBJ2-2,TRBD2,TRBV9,ASSVAGGPTTNTGELF
TRBJ2-5,TRBD2,TRBV6-5,ASSPLAWGTQY
TRBJ2-7,.,TRBV7-9,SSSFPGGVLGTYEQY
TRBJ2-3,.,TRBV19,ASTMTAGTDTQY
TRBJ2-3,TRBD2,TRBV25-1,ASSEGLGADTQY
TRBJ2-1,.,TRBV7-6,ASSPSRQNNEQF
TRBJ1-5,.,TRBV29-1,SAGSSNQPQH
TRBJ2-1,TRBD2,TRBV5-1,ASSVGTSAVREQF
TRBJ2-1,.,TRBV21-1,ASSSRQSWYNEQF
TRBJ1-5,TRBD1,TRBV19,ASSGTANQPQH
TRBJ1-4,.,TRBV7-9,ASSSPQEGRDEKLF
TRBJ1-2,.,TRBV4-1,ASSQDTGGYGYT
TRBJ1-4,.,TRBV5-6,ASSLTTAPPGNEKLF
TRBJ1-2,TRBD1,TRBV2,ASGQGNYGYT
TRBJ1-2,.,TRBV6-5,ASSYSFSPNYGYT
TRBJ2-1,TRBD2,TRBV9,ASSIPGTSWESAEQF
TRBJ1-2,.,TRBV14,ASSQQINYGYT
TRBJ1-4,.,TRBV11-2,ASSWRGLNEKLF
TRBJ1-3,.,TRBV11-3,ASSFNGNTIY
TRBJ2-5,TRBD1,TRBV5-1,ASSTYSPGQIQETQY
TRBJ1-1,.,TRBV18,ASSPPVGGGTEAF
TRBJ1-2,TRBD1,TRBV5-1,ASSSNNIGQDPNGYT
TRBJ2-1,TRBD1,TRBV28,ASSSGQGTPNEQF
TRBJ2-2,.,TRBV2,VSTGASEYTGELF
TRBJ1-1,.,TRBV28,ASSLGLPSEAF
TRBJ2-7,.,TRBV2,ASRAPGWSSYEQY
TRBJ2-7,TRBD2,TRBV19,ASSTVAGGPEQY
TRBJ1-3,.,TRBV5-1,ASMTREGMDRSGNTIY
TRBJ1-1,.,TRBV2,ASSERGDRNTEAF
TRBJ2-5,.,TRBV11-2,ASRSIQGPSPRQETQY
TRBJ1-2,TRBD1,TRBV6-5,ASSTPGQIYGYT
TRBJ1-1,TRBD1,TRBV27,ASSDGWRGLNTEAF
TRBJ2-7,TRBD1,TRBV5-1,ASSSVGTGEGYEQY
TRBJ2-2,TRBD2,TRBV30,AWSQSSGGPTGELF
TRBJ2-7,TRBD1,TRBV5-5,ASSIAGTGISYEQY
TRBJ2-5,TRBD1,TRBV7-3,ASSPDRVGETQY
TRBJ2-2,TRBD2,TRBV29-1,SVGSGSLAGELF
TRBJ1-1,TRBD1,TRBV4-1,ASSPWGQGAFTEAF
TRBJ2-6,.,TRBV11-2,ASSLDIRAGANVLT
TRBJ1-2,.,TRBV14,ASSHFREGGYT
TRBJ2-1,TRBD2,TRBV12-5,ASAALTSGRLNEQF
TRBJ2-7,.,TRBV6-5,ASSYSPGVLNEQY
TRBJ1-1,TRBD1,TRBV5-1,ASSPALQGVLNTEAF
TRBJ1-1,.,TRBV10-3,AISPQGNTEAF
TRBJ2-5,.,TRBV7-2,ASSLGDTRSYQETQY
TRBJ2-7,TRBD2,TRBV4-2,ASSPGREIYEQY
TRBJ1-1,TRBD1,TRBV6-5,ASSRTGLTEAF
TRBJ1-1,.,TRBV7-9,ASSLVGAVNTEAF
TRBJ2-7,TRBD1,TRBV5-1,ASSSGTGAYEQY
TRBJ1-5,.,TRBV1,TSTKQVSNQPQH
TRBJ1-5,.,TRBV10-2,ASSESPSQPQH
TRBJ2-7,TRBD2,TRBV15,ATSSASGDFSYEQY
TRBJ2-5,.,TRBV7-9,ASSLAGPSQETQY
TRBJ2-1,.,TRBV7-6,ASSLEAGGNEQF
TRBJ1-2,.,TRBV12-5,ASGLDGFSSGGYT
TRBJ2-7,.,TRBV5-4,ASSLQGSYEQY
TRBJ2-7,.,TRBV6-1,ASRGPGTFLEQY